This T cell receptor (beta chain) was documented in a study of beta chain features in type 1 diabetes. Findings and limits, study-wide: cDNA-based reads could over-represent cells with high TCR expression.

Germline trimming cut 6 bases from V and 1 base from J; bases unmatched to any gene: 18. This CDR3 region has 18 residues. The V gene's germline CDR1 is SGHRS and CDR2 YFSETQ. Comment on this clone: The antigen is unknown.

All of the isolated RNA was reverse transcribed, so expressed TCRB transcripts were sequenced. The data were produced by immunoSEQ multiplex PCR, yet TCRdb's version contains in-frame clones alone and is incomplete. The data show roughly 250,000 clones, with roughly 9.6% seen just once and around 0.037% held by the top ten. The sample was naive CD4+ T cells from blood. The clonotype comes from a woman between 18 and 30 years old in good health. The chain couples TRBV5-1 to TRBJ1-2; the match to TRBD1 covers 7 bases. CDR3 region: CASTPDAAGGTHNYGYTF. CDR3 nucleotides: TGCGCCAGCACCCCCGACGCGGCAGGGGGGACCCATAACTATGGCTACACCTTC.